This TCR beta chain was observed in a study of cytomegalovirus exposure and HLA in healthy donors (TCRdb year 2017). About the full investigation: An earlier analysis of approximately 640 of the donors reported 250 to 300 Gb of sequence data and 117 million unique TCR beta sequences from some 180 million T cells. A later genetic analysis used genome-wide SNP genotypes for about 65% of the 666 donors, treating that subset as a discovery cohort. Several DR-DQ haplotypes were handled as single units for association and clustering, since linkage in the cohort was strong. The genetic ancestry cluster associated with self-reported Caucasian donors included 81% of the approximately 400 genotyped donors. Typing coverage varied by locus: about 620-630 donors for A, B, C, DRB1 and DQB1; 522 for DQA1; approximately 610 for DPA1; roughly 450 for DPB1. Both class I and class II loci were covered by HLA typing, at four-digit resolution. Every repertoire in the discovery cohort had been generated on one and the same sequencing platform. Using immunosequencing, the study profiled T cell repertoires from roughly 650 subjects and related those repertoires to cytomegalovirus serostatus. Besides the first cohort of 500 to 700 subjects, a separate validation cohort made up of about 120 different subjects was used. An early release covering 500 to 750 HLA-typed donors comprised approximately 290 gigabases of sequencing data and approximately 85 million unique TCR sequences. An earlier analysis of several hundred of the donors applied high-throughput TCR beta sequencing to assess whether each TCR beta V gene segment acted as functional or pseudogenic. To study patterns of TCR occurrence, a later analysis re-analyzed previously published TCR beta repertoires from more than 550 donors and added high-resolution HLA genotyping. The study was designed to test whether signatures of past pathogen exposure could be identified by cataloging public T cell receptors. Rather than drawing on any new phenotypic data, the later analysis identified candidate immune exposures from TCR beta sequences and the way those sequences occurred across donors. Among roughly 400 genotyped donors of the cohort, an average of roughly 230,000 unique TCR beta nucleotide sequences was sequenced per donor, of which roughly 17% were non-productive. Alongside the repertoire data, information on donor age, sex, ethnicity and CMV serostatus was compiled. To predict cytomegalovirus infection status, the study combined high-throughput TCR immunosequencing, statistical association of individual TCRs with disease status, and machine learning.

Via the germline V gene (reference sequence), CDR1 is SEHNR and CDR2 FQNEAQ. V is trimmed back by 4 bases and J by 3 bases, and the junction contains 13 bases that no gene match accounts for. Inclusive of the bounding cysteine and phenylalanine, the CDR3 is 17 residues long. Only the CDR3 part of the read is kept: 51 bases, read in frame from the first base. Receptor libraries were prepared by the immunoSEQ multiplex PCR assay. For the multiplex PCR, a mixture combining 60 forward primers for TCR Vbeta segments and 13 reverse primers for TCR Jbeta segments was used. A multiplex PCR assay on genomic DNA amplified the CDR3 region of rearranged TCR beta genes. On the Illumina HiSeq System, the amplified TCR beta libraries were sequenced as 87-base-pair reads. Per the original workflow: A later analysis tallied 70 million to 100 million unique TCR beta chains across the approximately 670 repertoires, and some 10 million of those chains were shared by two or more donors. Raw reads were error-corrected and collapsed into unique sequences by a nearest-neighbor algorithm in which closely related sequences were merged to remove PCR and sequencing errors. V, D and J gene segments were assigned by aligning CDR3 sequences to IMGT reference sequences. For a sequence to be retained, at least a six-nucleotide match to both a V gene segment and a J gene segment was required. Rearrangements were classified as productive when the CDR3 lacked stop codons and remained in frame with V and J, and all other rearrangements were classified as non-productive. CDR3 was defined according to IMGT convention as the region running from the second conserved V-encoded cysteine to the conserved J-encoded phenylalanine. The earlier analysis of roughly 590 of the donors excluded sequences that lacked an unambiguous match to a single V gene segment. An earlier analysis of a few hundred of the donors called V segments functional above 56.7% productive rearrangements and segregating when the between-donor standard deviation exceeded 5%. To diagnose cytomegalovirus status from the catalog of TCR beta chain sequences, a statistical classification framework was built. In a later analysis, V and J genes were assigned by comparing TCR nucleotide sequences against IMGT/GENE-DB human TR gene sequences. In a later analysis, CDR3 sequences and most-parsimonious VDJ recombination scenarios were assigned using the TCRdist pipeline. A later analysis defined each TCR beta chain by its CDR3 amino acid sequence plus V-gene family, and excluded reads lacking a unique V-gene family. In a later analysis, approximately 640 highly shared, low-generation-probability nucleotide sequences were removed to address suspected cross-contamination and a sequencing artifact. In a later analysis, a clonal expansion index for each public chain was calculated from normalized within-repertoire ranks of inferred template counts. In a later analysis, generation probabilities were computed with a VDJ recombination model fitted to out-of-frame rearrangements, and the resulting probabilities were checked against IGoR. A later analysis scored TCR-TCR, TCR-HLA and TCR-CMV co-occurrence with hypergeometric tests, applying a repertoire-size bias correction to TCR pairs. To estimate false discovery rates, a later analysis permuted the HLA or CMV assignments 20 times. In a later analysis, co-occurring TCRs were grouped using DBSCAN, with TCRdist sequence similarity added in when clustering inside HLA-allele-positive subsets. Repertoires with fewer than 30,000 or more than 120,000 public chains were left out of co-occurrence clustering, as were five repertoires with anomalous nucleotide sharing. TCRdb obtained this table from immuneACCESS and retained in-frame rearrangements with V and J assigned. These tables miss some clones; where compared with another copy, unresolved V genes account for less than half of the shortfall, and the remainder is unexplained. The D gene and trimming were derived from the DNA, and the V and J assignments and clone size from that table. This sample comprises about 150,000 clones, around 80% of them detected only once. The top ten hold about 1.5% of the sample.

The cohort comprised hundreds of healthy bone marrow donors. At the time of sampling, every cohort member was nominally healthy, though immune exposures that went unrecorded were likely present. The donor was CMV seropositive and was included in the group of 250 to 350 seropositive cohort members. Each donor provided a peripheral blood sample, and peripheral blood mononuclear cells were used for TCR beta sequencing. The Qiagen DNeasy Blood Extraction Kit was used to extract genomic DNA from the blood cell samples. General conclusions and limits of the study: A total of some 180 TCR beta chains were listed by the study as associated with cytomegalovirus. A few of the identified cytomegalovirus-associated TCR beta chains were confirmed in vitro to be specific for cytomegalovirus antigens. A later analysis reported that several top co-occurrence clusters appeared linked to parvovirus B19, influenza, CMV and Epstein-Barr virus. In a later genetic analysis, fewer N-insertions in productive TCRs were reported among donors in an Asian-associated ancestry cluster than the roughly 700-donor mean. In a later analysis, most CMV-associated TCR beta chains were found to appear HLA-restricted, with HLA associations seemingly driven largely by CMV exposure. The only immune exposure information available for the cohort was CMV serostatus. In a later analysis, 15,000 to 20,000 TCR beta sequences were associated with specific HLA alleles at a false discovery rate of 0.05. Some IMGT-functional V segments, including TRBV6-2 and TRBV6-3, could not be distinguished by the 87-base-pair reads and were therefore excluded. In a later analysis, HLA-associated TCR beta chains showed more clonal expansion and lower generation probabilities than non-associated chains that were equally common. Because HLA typing was unavailable for some donors at each locus, only the typed subset was used in association tests. Strong co-occurrence of HLA alleles, especially DR and DQ, made assigning TCR associations to individual alleles difficult. The cohort was sequenced for TCR beta chains only, and without alpha or paired-chain data the features that could be detected were limited. In an earlier analysis of about 600 of the donors, most TCR beta V segments appeared in productive rearrangements about 87% or about 30% of the time, broadly matching IMGT annotations. The presence/absence analyses assumed that sequencing depth was roughly uniform across donors, and that assumption may not be true. An association between a missense DCLRE1C variant and V-gene and J-gene trimming of TCR beta chains was found in a later genetic analysis and replicated in an independent cohort. The sequencing pipeline was judged likely to have produced a cluster of highly shared sequence variants as a technical artifact. Linkage disequilibrium might explain the correlated functional status among segregating V segments, but an unknown experimental factor could not be excluded. Because counts were too low, some 16 rarely observed V segments, including chromosome 9 orphons, were excluded from the earlier analysis of a few hundred of the donors. A further reported finding was that TCR beta sequences accurately predicted the HLA-A and HLA-B alleles for most subjects in the first cohort. It was suggested by the authors that the approach could potentially be generalized to other disease states and immunological phenotypes. A later analysis found that TCR association rates varied across HLA loci, with DRB1 alleles showing the most associated TCRs and HLA-C alleles the fewest. Cytomegalovirus status was reported to be diagnosed by the classifier with high specificity and sensitivity in both the original and validation cohorts. Most TCR sequences were seen in very few donors, while some public TCRs were found in many individuals.

With respect to this clone: Its antigen specificity is not known. No base-level quality is on record; no much larger clone is a single base apart.

The chain is encoded by TRBV7-9 joined to TRBJ2-7; 9 nucleotides in the junction match TRBD2. The TCR was taken from a woman under 40 in good health and CMV-seropositive. The sequenced sample was PBMCs. The nucleotide sequence is given as TGTGCCAGCAGCTCCTGGGTAGCGGGAGTCCCTGTCTACGAGCAGTACTTC. Protein translation: CASSSWVAGVPVYEQYF.